Sequencing of this TCR beta chain was carried out in a study of T cell changes during pregnancy in multiple sclerosis. V was pared by 0 bases and J by 0 bases, with 6 bases between. Germline V gene lookup returns CDR1 SGHDN and CDR2 FVKESK. This CDR3 comprises 16 residues. Clones were read by immunoSEQ multiplex PCR, and TCRdb kept only the in-frame ones, dropping some. The data contain about 61,000 clones, about 90% of them singletons. This TCR derives from a female donor in good health, enrolled as a control in a pregnancy study. The chain carries TRBV14 and TRBJ1-6, with no clear D. The material was peripheral blood, obtained in the first trimester of pregnancy. CDR3 in amino acids: CASSQDRSSYNSPLHF. The CDR3 DNA reads TGTGCCAGCAGCCAAGACAGAAGCTCCTATAATTCACCCCTCCACTTT.